The source of this T cell receptor beta chain is a study of T-cell reconstitution after alpha-beta-depleted transplantation in children. Unique molecular identifiers were incorporated when the TCRbeta library was constructed. TCRdb analysed the PCR reads with MiXCR anew, one entry per CDR3 protein. Of 490,000 or so distinct CDR3 sequences listed, 10% to 13% were seen once; the top ten hold roughly 2%. V gave up 2 bases and J gave up 1 base, with 18 bases separating them. CDR1 MGHRA and CDR2 YSYEKL come from the germline V gene. This CDR3 is 18 amino acids long. Findings of the study overall: Surviving recipient T cells and thymic progenitors underlay high day-60 TCRbeta diversity in some patients. Expanded graft clones numbering several hundred reportedly gave rise to alpha-beta T cells about two months after transplant. Among T cells one year after transplant, newly produced cells accounted for most counts and diversity.

This clonotype showed up many times. Its antigen is currently unknown. J is TRBJ1-3 and V is TRBV4-1, with D unresolved. The material was PBMCs, obtained before TCRalphabeta/CD19-depleted stem cell transplant. The sequence derives from a child under 10 years old with inherited bone marrow failure, due to receive a stem cell transplant. Here the CDR3 reads CASSQYSATTNSGNTIYF. CDR3 DNA sequence: TGCGCCAGCAGCCAATACAGCGCGACTACTAATTCTGGAAACACCATATATTTT.